This T cell receptor beta chain originates from a study of OX40 agonist ivuxolimab in advanced cancers. Context from the whole study: Ivuxolimab was a fully human IgG2 agonistic monoclonal antibody targeting the costimulatory receptor OX40 (CD134). Intravenous ivuxolimab was administered to patients every 2 weeks at six dose levels: 0.01, 0.1, 0.3, 1.5, 3 and 10 mg/kg. Among the approximately 50 dose-escalation patients, 19 had hepatocellular carcinoma, roughly 15 melanoma, 9 renal cell carcinoma and 9 head and neck cancer. A male proportion of 82.7% and a mean age of 60 years, ranging from roughly 23 to 80, were recorded for the dose-escalation cohort. Patients were allowed to have had prior anti-PD-1, anti-PD-L1 or anti-CTLA-4 therapy, and less than 45% of the dose-escalation patients had previously received checkpoint inhibitors. Partial responses occurred in three dose-escalation patients: two with cutaneous melanoma and one with hepatocellular carcinoma. The purpose of peripheral TCRbeta sequencing was to test whether ivuxolimab changed TCR sequence diversity and led to clonal T-cell expansion. The paper reports the monotherapy dose-escalation portion (N of about 52 patients) of the phase I ivuxolimab trial. Overall study outcomes, separate from this receptor: At doses from 0.1 to 3.0 mg/kg, clonal expansion was seen in both CD4+ and CD8+ blood T cells between baseline and week 6. Low levels of normalized T-cell clonal expansion were also seen in some nonresponding patients. After ivuxolimab, more expanded clones were found on average in CD8+ T cells than in CD4+ T cells. The antigen specificity of the clonally expanded peripheral T cells was not determined. Partial responders in the 0.1-3.0 mg/kg groups had among the lowest normalized peripheral clonal expansion, especially among CD8+ T cells.

Patients with autoimmune disease history or receiving systemic immunosuppression were excluded from the trial. Peripheral blood for TCR sequencing was drawn from every dose cohort at baseline, at cycle 4 day 1 and at cycle 7 day 1. Samples came from an open-label, multicenter, first-in-human phase I dose-escalation trial of ivuxolimab. The trial enrolled adults with locally advanced or metastatic head and neck squamous cell, hepatocellular, melanoma or renal cell carcinoma. CD4+ and CD8+ T cells were sorted separately from peripheral blood before TCR sequencing. V was cut back by 3 bases and J by 0 bases, leaving a gap of 8 bases between them. The CDR1 and CDR2 encoded by the germline V gene (reference sequence) are MNHEY and SMNVEV. The CDR3 contains 15 residues, cysteine and phenylalanine counted. The entry retains the CDR3 DNA only, 45 bases that are in frame from base 1. As to this clone: What antigen it recognizes has not been identified. Per-base quality was not reported, and no clone a single base away is much larger than it.

For sequencing of the TCRbeta CDR3 region, genomic DNA was extracted from the sorted cells. The immunoSEQ Assay was used for sequencing of TCRbeta CDR3 regions. TCRdb's version of the immuneACCESS table is confined to in-frame rearrangements and falls short of the full clone set. An unresolved V gene accounts for under half of the shortfall where checked; the remainder is of unknown origin. This sample is represented by 70,000 to 80,000 clones; just over 90% of them were singletons. 4.5% to 7.5% of the sample belongs to the ten largest clones. Here the sequenced sample was CD4+ or CD8+ T cells sorted from blood, taken in a trial of the OX40 agonist ivuxolimab. This sequence originates from an adult with an advanced solid tumor such as melanoma, head and neck, liver or kidney cancer. Recombination linked TRBV27 to TRBJ2-2; tentative D gene TRBD1, with 5 bases matching. The DNA reads TGTGCCAGCAGTTTGGGCAGGGCGAACACCGGGGAGCTGTTTTTT. This yields the protein CASSLGRANTGELFF.